This T cell receptor (beta chain) appears in the sequencing data of a study of CD8+ T cells in alopecia areata. Study-wide results and caveats: Uncertainty remains about how baseline CD8+ expansion links to response, with one nonresponder. Elevated clonality characterized lesional scalp relative to normal scalp, particularly in alopecia totalis/universalis. Scalp clonality, together with expanded CD8+ clones among the top 100, fell significantly with tofacitinib.

The V gene end was trimmed by 3 bases and the J gene end by 5 bases; junction bases not matched to a gene: 3. CDR3 length: 14 residues. Germline V lookup: CDR1 SGDLS, CDR2 YYNGEE. Following extraction, RNA underwent reverse transcription to cDNA, which served as the sequencing template. TCRdb keeps only in-frame clones here, not all; method: immunoSEQ multiplex PCR. The sample carries about 270,000 clones, 60% recorded once. To note about this clone: The antigen is not known.

Treatment denoted: oral pan-JAK inhibitor, 5-10 mg twice daily. Sorting separated CD4+ and CD8+ T cells out of PBMCs. The chain couples TRBV9 to TRBJ1-5; 9 positions agree with TRBD1. The receptor was derived from a human donor with alopecia areata. The source material was CD4+ T cells sorted from blood, sampled at approximately week 52, from a patient treated with tofacitinib. CDR3 sequence reads: CASSAGQGDQPQHF. DNA for the CDR3: TGTGCCAGCAGCGCGGGACAGGGAGATCAGCCCCAGCATTTT.